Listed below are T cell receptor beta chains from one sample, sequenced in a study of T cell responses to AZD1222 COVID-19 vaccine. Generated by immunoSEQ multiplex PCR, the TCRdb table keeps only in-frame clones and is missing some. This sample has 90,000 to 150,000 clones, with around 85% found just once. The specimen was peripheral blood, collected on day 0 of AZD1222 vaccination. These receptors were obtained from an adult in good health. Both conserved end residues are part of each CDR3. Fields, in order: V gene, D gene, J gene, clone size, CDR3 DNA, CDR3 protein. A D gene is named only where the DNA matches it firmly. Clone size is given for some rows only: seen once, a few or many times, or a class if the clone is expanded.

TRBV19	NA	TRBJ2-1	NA	TGTGCCAGTATTGTTCGGTTCTTC	CASIVRFF
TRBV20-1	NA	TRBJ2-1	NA	TGCAGTGCTAGTTTCGCCCGACTGGCCTACAATGAGCAGTTCTTC	CSASFARLAYNEQFF
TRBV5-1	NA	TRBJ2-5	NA	TGCGCCAGCAGGATTGGGATATGGGGGGATAGCCTCCAAGAGACCCAGTACTTC	CASRIGIWGDSLQETQYF
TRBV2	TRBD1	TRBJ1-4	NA	TGTGCCAGCAGTGGACAGGGGGAGCGAAAACTGTTTTTT	CASSGQGERKLFF
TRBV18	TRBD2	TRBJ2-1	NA	TGTGCCAGCTCTTCCCTCGTGGCGGGAGGGGATGAGCAGTTCTTC	CASSSLVAGGDEQFF
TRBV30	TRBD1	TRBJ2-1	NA	TGTGCCTGGTCCCAGGGGGTCTCCTACAATGAGCAGTTCTTC	CAWSQGVSYNEQFF
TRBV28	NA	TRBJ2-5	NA	TGTGCCAGCAGTTTAGGGACACCCCAAGAGACCCAGTACTTC	CASSLGTPQETQYF
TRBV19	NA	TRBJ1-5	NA	TGTGCCAGTAGTATCGGGCCTGATAATCAGCCCCAGCATTTT	CASSIGPDNQPQHF
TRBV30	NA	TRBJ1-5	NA	TGTGCCTGGGGGGACGGAGCGAATCAGCCCCAGCATTTT	CAWGDGANQPQHF
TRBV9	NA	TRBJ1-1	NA	TGTGCCAGCAGCCTACTTACGGGACCCGCTTTCTTT	CASSLLTGPAFF
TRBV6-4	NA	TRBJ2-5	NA	TGTGCCAGTAAAACCGGGCCCCTGGGAGAGACCCAGTACTTC	CASKTGPLGETQYF
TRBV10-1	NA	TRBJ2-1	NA	TGCGCCAGCAGCCGGGACCCGAGCTCCTACAATGAGCAGTTCTTC	CASSRDPSSYNEQFF
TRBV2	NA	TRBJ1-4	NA	TGTGCCAGCAACAGGGATCATGAAAAACTGTTTTTT	CASNRDHEKLFF
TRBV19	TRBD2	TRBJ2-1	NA	TGTGCCAGTACCCCATCCCGGACTAGCGGGAGAAATGAGCAGTTCTTC	CASTPSRTSGRNEQFF
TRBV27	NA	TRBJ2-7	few	TGTGCCAGCAGTTTATGGGGCAGGGGTACGGGCGAGCAGTACTTC	CASSLWGRGTGEQYF
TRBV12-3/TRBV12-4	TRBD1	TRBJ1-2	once	TGTGCCAGCAGCCCGGGACAGGACTATGGCTACACCTTC	CASSPGQDYGYTF
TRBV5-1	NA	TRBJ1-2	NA	TGCGCCAGCAGCCCCCTCACAGGGAACTATGGCTACACCTTC	CASSPLTGNYGYTF
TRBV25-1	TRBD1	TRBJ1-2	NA	TGTGCCAGCAGTGCGGCAGGGGGCGGCTATGGCTACACCTTC	CASSAAGGGYGYTF
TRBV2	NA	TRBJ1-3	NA	TGTGCCAGCAGGGACCAGACAGTTCCTGGAAACACCATATATTTT	CASRDQTVPGNTIYF
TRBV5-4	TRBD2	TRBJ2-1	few	TGTGCCAGCACCCCCCGGGGCCGGGAGGGGAACAATGAGCAGTTCTTC	CASTPRGREGNNEQFF
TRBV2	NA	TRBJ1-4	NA	TGTGCCAGCAGTCCAACTATGGCCGGGATTGGCCTTAATGAAAAACTGTTTTTT	CASSPTMAGIGLNEKLFF
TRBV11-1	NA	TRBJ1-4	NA	TGTGCCAGCAGCTACGGGACCCGAAATGAAAAACTGTTTTTT	CASSYGTRNEKLFF
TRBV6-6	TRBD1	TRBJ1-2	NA	TGTGCCAGCAGCCCTCGACCCGACAGGGTTTACGGCTACACCTTC	CASSPRPDRVYGYTF
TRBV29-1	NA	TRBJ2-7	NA	TGCAGCGTGGGACCCGGCCCTTACGAGCAGTACTTC	CSVGPGPYEQYF